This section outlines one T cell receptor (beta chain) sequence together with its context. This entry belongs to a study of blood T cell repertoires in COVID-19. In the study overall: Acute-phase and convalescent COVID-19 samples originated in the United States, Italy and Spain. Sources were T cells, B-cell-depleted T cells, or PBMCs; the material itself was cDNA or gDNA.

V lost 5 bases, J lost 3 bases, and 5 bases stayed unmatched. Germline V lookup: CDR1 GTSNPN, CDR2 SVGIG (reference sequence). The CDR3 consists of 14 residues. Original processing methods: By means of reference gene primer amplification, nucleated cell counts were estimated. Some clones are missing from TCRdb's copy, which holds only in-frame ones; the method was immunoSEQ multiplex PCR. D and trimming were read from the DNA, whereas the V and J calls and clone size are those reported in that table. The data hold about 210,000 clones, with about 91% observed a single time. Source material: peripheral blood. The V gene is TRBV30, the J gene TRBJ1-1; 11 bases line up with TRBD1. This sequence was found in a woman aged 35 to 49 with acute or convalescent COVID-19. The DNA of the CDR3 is TGTGCCTGGCAGTGGACAGGGGGCTACACTGAAGCTTTCTTT. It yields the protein CAWQWTGGYTEAFF.